The 9 T cell receptor beta chains listed next were all sequenced from one sample in a study of T cells in Graves' hyperthyroidism and ophthalmopathy. TCR beta CDR3 regions were amplified from RNA. A set of HTBI primers served as the primers for a first-round RT-PCR of the TCR CDR3. Each CDR3 protein is one row after TCRdb ran MiXCR on the multiplex PCR reads. The sample records under 350,000 distinct CDR3 sequences, 18% being singletons. Material for sequencing was blood. These receptors all come from a woman aged 45-65 years with Graves' hyperthyroidism.

The chain combines TRBV2 with TRBJ1-1; 8 bases agree with TRBD1. With V trimmed by 4 bases and J by 4 bases, 2 bases remained unmatched. CDR1 SNHLY and CDR2 FYNNEI come from the germline V gene. This CDR3 is 13 amino acids long. DNA of the CDR3: TGTGCCAGCAGTGCGCAGGGGGCCACTGAAGCTTTCTTT. Amino acids: CASSAQGATEAFF.

This chain uses TRBV3-1 with TRBJ2-3; the D gene is possibly TRBD2 (6 bases). The V and J ends lost 6 bases and 8 bases respectively, with 15 bases between them. This CDR3 spans 13 amino acids. Germline assignment: CDR1 LGHDT and CDR2 YNNKEL (reference sequence). The CDR3 DNA sequence: TGTGCCAGCAGTGCGCGGGACTTTGGTACGCAGTATTTT. This gives the protein CASSARDFGTQYF.

The chain combines TRBV2 with TRBJ2-3; 11 bases agree with TRBD1. The germline V gene encodes CDR1 SNHLY and CDR2 FYNNEI. The CDR3 runs to 13 residues. V shed 11 bases and J 1 base; nucleotides not matched to a gene: 2. DNA of the CDR3: TGTGCCTGGGGACAGGGGGGCACAGATACGCAGTATTTT. Protein sequence: CAWGQGGTDTQYF.

The genes are TRBV28 and TRBJ2-7; possibly TRBD1 for D (7 bases). The CDR3 extends over 15 amino acids. Germline lookup yields CDR1 MDHEN and CDR2 SYDVKM. Trimming pared 5 bases from V and 3 bases from J, leaving 17 bases between. CDR3 region: CASSIGSGGNYEQYF. DNA of the CDR3: TGTGCCAGCAGTATAGGGTCAGGGGGGAACTACGAGCAGTACTTC.

This clonotype occurred a few times. V usage is TRBV11-2 and J usage is TRBJ2-2; D unresolved. Trimming took 5 bases from V and 4 from J, leaving 20 bases between them. Per germline, CDR1 SGHAT and CDR2 FQNNGV. The CDR3 contains 17 residues. The CDR3 is CASSRKGERHGTGELFF. The DNA for the CDR3 is TGTGCCAGCAGCCGAAAGGGTGAGCGACATGGCACCGGGGAGCTGTTTTTT.

This clonotype was counted between two and nine times. V gene TRBV20-1 combines with J gene TRBJ2-7; the D call may be TRBD1 or TRBD2 (5 bases each). CDR1 is DFQATT and CDR2 is SNEGSKA in the germline V gene (reference sequence). The V end lost 1 base, the J end lost 0 bases, and 25 bases lay between the germline ends. This CDR3 has 19 residues. The DNA for the CDR3 is TGCAGTGCTAGAGGTCCGAAGAGGGGTACACAACAAAGCTCCTACGAGCAGTACTTC. As protein: CSARGPKRGTQQSSYEQYF.

The J gene is TRBJ1-1, the V gene TRBV5-4, with a weak D call TRBD1 (5 bases). The germline V gene encodes CDR1 SGHNT and CDR2 YYREEE (reference sequence). The V and J ends lost 0 bases and 4 bases respectively, with 13 bases between them. There are 15 residues in the CDR3. This CDR3 reads CASSLGPTEGTEAFF. The DNA for the CDR3 is TGTGCCAGCAGCTTGGGACCGACAGAGGGCACTGAAGCTTTCTTT.

This clonotype was seen repeatedly, ten times or more. This chain links TRBV28 with TRBJ2-1; D gene unclear. Trimming took 2 bases from V and 4 from J, leaving 12 bases between them. Germline V gene lookup returns CDR1 MDHEN and CDR2 SYDVKM. The length of the CDR3 is 15 residues. The CDR3 sequence is CASSLAYPRYNEQFF. For the CDR3, the DNA is TGTGCCAGCAGTTTAGCCTATCCTAGATACAATGAGCAGTTCTTC.

This clonotype was seen repeatedly, ten times or more. The V call is TRBV18, the J call TRBJ2-5; D ambiguous. The V end was cut by 3 bases, the J end by 1 base, with 6 bases between. This CDR3 has 13 residues. Looked up from germline, CDR1 is KGHSH and CDR2 is LQKENI. The DNA of the CDR3 is TGTGCCAGCTCACCCGACTTCCAAGAGACCCAGTACTTC. Translated, it gives CASSPDFQETQYF. Full variable domain (missing parts from reference TRBV18 and TRBJ2-5): NAGVMQNPRHLVRRRGQEARLRCSPMKGHSHVYWYRQLPEEGLKFMVYLQKENIIDESGMPKERFSAEFPKEGPSILRIQQVVRGDSAAYFCASSPDFQETQYFGPGTRLLVL.